The present T cell receptor (beta chain) was sequenced within a study of CD8 T cells in Susac syndrome. Trimming removed 5 bases from V and 6 bases from J, with 13 bases in between. The CDR3 covers 14 residues. CDR1 SGHTA and CDR2 FQGNSA come from the germline V gene. Reverse transcription of roughly 0.5 to 1 ug RNA was performed with random hexamers. MiXCR was run by TCRdb on the immunoSEQ multiplex PCR reads, yielding one entry per CDR3 protein. The sample consists of some 300,000 distinct CDR3 sequences, 65% to 90% of them appearing once. Peripheral blood CD8+ and CD4+ T cells were profiled by TCR beta sequencing.

This TCR was recovered from a human donor with multiple sclerosis. Material for sequencing was CD8+ T cells from PBMCs. The chain uses TRBV7-2 and TRBJ2-2, with D uncertain. Here the CDR3 reads CASSTDHLAGELFF. The CDR3 region has the DNA TGTGCCAGCAGCACCGACCATCTGGCCGGGGAGCTGTTTTTT.